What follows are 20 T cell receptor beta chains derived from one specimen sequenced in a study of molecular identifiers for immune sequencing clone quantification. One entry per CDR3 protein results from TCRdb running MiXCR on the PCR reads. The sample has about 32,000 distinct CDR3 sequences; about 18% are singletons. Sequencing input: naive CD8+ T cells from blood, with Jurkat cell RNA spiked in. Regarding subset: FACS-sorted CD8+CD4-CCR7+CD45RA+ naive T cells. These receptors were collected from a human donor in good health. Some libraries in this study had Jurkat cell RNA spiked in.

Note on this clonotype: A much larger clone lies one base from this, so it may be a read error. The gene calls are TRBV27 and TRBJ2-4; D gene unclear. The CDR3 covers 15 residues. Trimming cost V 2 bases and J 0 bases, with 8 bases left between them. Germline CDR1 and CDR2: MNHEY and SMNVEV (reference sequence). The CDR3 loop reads CASSLIRLAKNIQYF. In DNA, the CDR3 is TGTGCCAGCAGTTTAATCAGGCTAGCCAAAAACATTCAGTACTTC.

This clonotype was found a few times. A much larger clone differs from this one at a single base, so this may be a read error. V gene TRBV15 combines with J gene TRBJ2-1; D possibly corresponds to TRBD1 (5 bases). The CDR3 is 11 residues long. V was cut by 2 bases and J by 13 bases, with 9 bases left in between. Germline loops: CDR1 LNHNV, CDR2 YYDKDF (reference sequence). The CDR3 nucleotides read TGTGCCACCAGCAGACAGGGTATCCAGTTCTTC. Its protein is CATSRQGIQFF.

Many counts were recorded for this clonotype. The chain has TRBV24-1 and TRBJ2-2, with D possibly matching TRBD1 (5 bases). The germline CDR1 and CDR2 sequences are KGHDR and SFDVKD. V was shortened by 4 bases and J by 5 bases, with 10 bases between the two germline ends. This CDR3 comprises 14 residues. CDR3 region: CATSEVTDTGELFF. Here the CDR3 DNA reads TGTGCCACCAGTGAAGTGACAGATACCGGGGAGCTGTTTTTT.

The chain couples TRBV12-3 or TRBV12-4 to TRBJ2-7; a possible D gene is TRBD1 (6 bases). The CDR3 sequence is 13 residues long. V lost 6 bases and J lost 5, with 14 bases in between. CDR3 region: CASSGVGAHEQYF. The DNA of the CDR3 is TGTGCCAGCAGCGGGGTGGGGGCCCACGAGCAGTACTTC.

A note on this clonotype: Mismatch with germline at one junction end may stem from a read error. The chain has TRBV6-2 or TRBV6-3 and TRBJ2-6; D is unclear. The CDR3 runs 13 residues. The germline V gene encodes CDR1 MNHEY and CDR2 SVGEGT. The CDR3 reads CAGSYSGANVLTF. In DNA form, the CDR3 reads TGTGCCGGCAGTTACTCTGGGGCCAACGTCCTGACTTTC.

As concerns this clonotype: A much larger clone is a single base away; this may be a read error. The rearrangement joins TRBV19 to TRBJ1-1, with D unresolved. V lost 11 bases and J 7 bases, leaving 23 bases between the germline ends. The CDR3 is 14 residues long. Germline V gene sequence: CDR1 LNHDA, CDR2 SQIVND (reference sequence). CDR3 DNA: TGTGCCGGTACCCCAGGACCCTATAGCAATGAAGCTTTCTTT. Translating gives CAGTPGPYSNEAFF.

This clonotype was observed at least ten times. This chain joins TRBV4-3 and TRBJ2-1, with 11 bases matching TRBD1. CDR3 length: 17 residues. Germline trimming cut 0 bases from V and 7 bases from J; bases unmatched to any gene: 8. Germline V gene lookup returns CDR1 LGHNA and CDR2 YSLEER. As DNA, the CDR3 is TGCGCCAGCAGCCAAGATTCGAGCGGGACAGGGGGTAATGAGCAGTTCTTC. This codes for CASSQDSSGTGGNEQFF.

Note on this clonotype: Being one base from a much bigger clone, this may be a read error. The CDR3 loop is CASSSGDFADTQHF. The CDR3 region has the DNA TGTGCCAGCAGTAGCGGGGACTTTGCAGATACGCAGCATTTT. V is TRBV12-3 or TRBV12-4 and J is TRBJ2-3, with a possible D match to TRBD1 (5 bases). The closer fit of TRBJ1-5 to the DNA end suggests the J call may be wrong. There are 14 residues in the CDR3.

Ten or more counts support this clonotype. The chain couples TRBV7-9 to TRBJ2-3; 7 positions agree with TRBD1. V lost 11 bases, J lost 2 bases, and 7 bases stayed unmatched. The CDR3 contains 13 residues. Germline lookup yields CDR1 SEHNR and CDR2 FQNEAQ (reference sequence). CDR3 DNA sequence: TGTGCCGCACTCGGGACAGACACAGATACGCAGTATTTT. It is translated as CAALGTDTDTQYF.

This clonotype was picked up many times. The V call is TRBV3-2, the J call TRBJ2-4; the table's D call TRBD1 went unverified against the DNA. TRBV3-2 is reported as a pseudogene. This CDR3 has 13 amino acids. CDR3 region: CASSSPGKNIQYF. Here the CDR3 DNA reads TGTGCCAGCAGCTCTCCCGGAAAAAACATTCAGTACTTC.

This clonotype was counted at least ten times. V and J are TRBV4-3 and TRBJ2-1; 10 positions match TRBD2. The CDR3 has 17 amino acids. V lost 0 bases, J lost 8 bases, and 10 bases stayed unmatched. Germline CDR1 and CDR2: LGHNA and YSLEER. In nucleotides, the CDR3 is TGCGCCAGCAGCCAAGACTACGGAGCGGGGGGGCGGTATGAGCAGTTCTTC. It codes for CASSQDYGAGGRYEQFF.

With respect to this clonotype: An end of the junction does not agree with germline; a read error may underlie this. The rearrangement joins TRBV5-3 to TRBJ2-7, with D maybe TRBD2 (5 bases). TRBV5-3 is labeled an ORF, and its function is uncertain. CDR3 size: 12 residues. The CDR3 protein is CASSSAGPEQYF. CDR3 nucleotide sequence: TGTGCCAGCAGCTCCGCGGGCCCCGAGCAGTACTTC.

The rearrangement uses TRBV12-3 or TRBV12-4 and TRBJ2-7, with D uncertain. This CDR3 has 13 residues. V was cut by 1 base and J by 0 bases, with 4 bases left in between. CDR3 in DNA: TGTGCCAGCAGTTTAGGGATCTCCTACGAGCAGTACTTC. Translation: CASSLGISYEQYF.

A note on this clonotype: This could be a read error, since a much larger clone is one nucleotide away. The CDR3 protein is CASSMAGAPYEQYF. In DNA form, the CDR3 reads TGTGCCAGTAGTATGGCAGGTGCCCCCTACGAGCAGTACTTC. The chain recombines TRBV19 with TRBJ2-7; D is unresolved. The CDR3 has 14 residues. V lost 3 bases to trimming and J lost 2 bases, with 11 bases between them. Germline lookup yields CDR1 LNHDA and CDR2 SQIVND (reference sequence).

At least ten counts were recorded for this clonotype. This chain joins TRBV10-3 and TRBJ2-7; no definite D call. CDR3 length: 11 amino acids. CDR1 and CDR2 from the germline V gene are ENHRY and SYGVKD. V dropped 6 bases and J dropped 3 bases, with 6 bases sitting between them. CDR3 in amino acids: CAISSNYEQYF. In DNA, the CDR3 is TGTGCCATCAGCTCCAACTACGAGCAGTACTTC.

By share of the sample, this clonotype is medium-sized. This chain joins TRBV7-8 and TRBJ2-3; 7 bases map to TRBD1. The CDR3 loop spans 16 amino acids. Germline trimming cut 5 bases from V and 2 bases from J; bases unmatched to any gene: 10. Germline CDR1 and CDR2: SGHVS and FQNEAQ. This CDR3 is CASSAIGQESTDTQYF. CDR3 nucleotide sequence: TGTGCCAGCAGCGCAATCGGACAGGAGTCCACAGATACGCAGTATTTT.

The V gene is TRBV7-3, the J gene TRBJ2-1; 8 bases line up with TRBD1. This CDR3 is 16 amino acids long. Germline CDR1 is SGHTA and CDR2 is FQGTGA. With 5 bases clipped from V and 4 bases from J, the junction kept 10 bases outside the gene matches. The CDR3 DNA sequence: TGTGCCAGCAGCCCACAGGGGGGTAGCGGTTACAATGAGCAGTTCTTC. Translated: CASSPQGGSGYNEQFF.

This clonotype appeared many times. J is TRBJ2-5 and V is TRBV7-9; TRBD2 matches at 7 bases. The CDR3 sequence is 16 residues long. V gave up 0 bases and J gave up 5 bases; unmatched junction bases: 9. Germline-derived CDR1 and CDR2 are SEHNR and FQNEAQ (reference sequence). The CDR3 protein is CASSLAASAGFETQYF. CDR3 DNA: TGTGCCAGCAGCTTAGCTGCGTCAGCGGGGTTTGAGACCCAGTACTTC.

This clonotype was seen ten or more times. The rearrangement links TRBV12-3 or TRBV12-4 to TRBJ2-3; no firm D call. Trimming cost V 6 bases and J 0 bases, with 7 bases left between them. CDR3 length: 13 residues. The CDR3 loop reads CASRPSSTDTQYF. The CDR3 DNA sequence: TGTGCCAGCAGACCGTCGAGCACAGATACGCAGTATTTT.

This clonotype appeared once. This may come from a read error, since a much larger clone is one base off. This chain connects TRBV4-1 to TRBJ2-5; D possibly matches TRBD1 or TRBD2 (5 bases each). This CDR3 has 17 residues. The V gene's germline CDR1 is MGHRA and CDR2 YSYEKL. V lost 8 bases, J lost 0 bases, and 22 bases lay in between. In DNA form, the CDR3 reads TGCGCCAGCGGCCCTGAAAGAATGGGGACGTACCAAGAGACCCAGTACTTC. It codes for CASGPERMGTYQETQYF.